The 28 T cell receptor beta chains reported below all come from one sample, sequenced in a study of T-cell memory formation after mild COVID-19. MiXCR, run by TCRdb on the 5' RACE reads, gives a single entry per CDR3 protein. The sample includes roughly 280,000 distinct CDR3 sequences, approximately 8% seen only once; the top ten take about 20%. Sequencing was performed on PBMCs or a T cell subset sorted from them (not recorded which). Receptor source: a young man who had mild COVID-19 (a few samples of this study predate the infection). Cell type and time point are not known.

The chain has TRBV4-1 and TRBJ1-4; weak D call: TRBD1 (5 bases). Germline values: CDR1 MGHRA, CDR2 YSYEKL. This CDR3 region has 12 residues. V dropped 8 bases and J dropped 8 bases, with 12 bases sitting between them. The CDR3 loop is CASSGVEEKLFF. In nucleotides, the CDR3 is TGCGCCAGCTCGGGGGTTGAAGAAAAACTGTTTTTT.

This clonotype was recorded many times. CDR3 protein: CASSQERELYYGYTF. CDR3 bases: TGCGCCAGCAGCCAAGAGCGAGAGCTCTACTATGGCTACACCTTC. The chain carries TRBV4-3 and TRBJ1-2; no clear D. The CDR3 length is 15 residues. With 0 bases removed from V and 3 bases from J, the gap between germline ends came to 11 bases. Germline values: CDR1 LGHNA, CDR2 YSLEER.

This clonotype turned up a few times. The CDR3 nucleotides read TGTGCCAGTAGCCTCGGGGCAGGGGAGGCCAAAAACATTCAGTACTTC. This codes for CASSLGAGEAKNIQYF. This chain links TRBV19 with TRBJ2-4, with a weak D call TRBD1 (6 bases). Germline CDR1 is LNHDA and CDR2 is SQIVND (reference sequence). This CDR3 spans 16 amino acids. Trimming took 6 bases from V and 1 from J, leaving 16 bases between them.

The gene calls are TRBV11-2 and TRBJ2-5; D may be TRBD2 (5 bases). The CDR3 loop spans 14 amino acids. Germline assignment: CDR1 SGHAT and CDR2 FQNNGV. V dropped 5 bases and J dropped 5 bases, with 15 bases sitting between them. CDR3 loop: CASSRAGGGETQYF. The CDR3 region has the DNA TGTGCCAGCAGCCGGGCGGGCGGTGGGGAGACCCAGTACTTC.

The chain uses TRBV5-1 and TRBJ2-6; D is uncertain. V dropped 3 bases and J dropped 0 bases, with 7 bases sitting between them. The CDR3 covers 15 residues. The V gene's germline CDR1 is SGHRS and CDR2 YFSETQ. CDR3 nucleotides: TGCGCCAGCAGCTCTATAACCTCTGGGGCCAACGTCCTGACTTTC. This encodes CASSSITSGANVLTF.

The chain carries TRBV6-2 or TRBV6-3 and TRBJ2-7; D uncertain. V lost 1 base and J lost 5, with 18 bases in between. Germline values: CDR1 MNHEY, CDR2 SVGEGT. This CDR3 comprises 16 residues. CDR3 nucleotide sequence: TGTGCCAGCAGTTACTTTCCGACCAAAGGGCCTCACGAGCAGTACTTC. It translates to CASSYFPTKGPHEQYF.

This clonotype was counted at least ten times. The chain employs TRBV4-1 and TRBJ2-7; D might be TRBD1 or TRBD2, each matching 5 bases. This CDR3 has 15 amino acids. Trimming pared 3 bases from V and 7 bases from J, leaving 19 bases between. Per germline, CDR1 MGHRA and CDR2 YSYEKL. CDR3 residues: CASSQGTTVIGEQYF. CDR3 sequence (DNA): TGCGCCAGCAGCCAGGGGACCACAGTGATCGGAGAGCAGTACTTC.

The chain employs TRBV7-9 and TRBJ1-1, with 11 nucleotides matching TRBD1. CDR3 length: 16 residues. After removal of 7 bases from V and 5 bases from J, the junction contained 12 bases not matched to a gene. Germline values: CDR1 SEHNR, CDR2 FQNEAQ (reference sequence). The CDR3 DNA reads TGTGCCAGCACCCAATTCGGGACAGGGGGTTCGACTGAAGCTTTCTTT. Encoded protein: CASTQFGTGGSTEAFF.

This clonotype has just a few counts. Sequence at one end of the junction differs from germline and may be a read error. This chain connects TRBV28 to TRBJ2-3, with TRBD2 identical over 7 bases. The CDR3 runs to 14 residues. Per the germline V gene, CDR1 is MDHEN and CDR2 is SYDVKM. The CDR3 reads CANSNGGGPDTQYF. The CDR3 DNA reads TGTGCCAACAGTAACGGCGGGGGACCCGATACGCAGTATTTT.

The gene calls are TRBV6-6 and TRBJ2-2, with 11 bases fitting TRBD2. This CDR3 comprises 16 residues. The V and J ends lost 6 bases and 7 bases, in that order; junction bases with no gene match: 10. Germline loops: CDR1 MNHNY, CDR2 SVGAGI (reference sequence). This CDR3 reads CASRHLAGGRNGELFF. The DNA of the CDR3 is TGTGCCAGCAGGCATTTAGCGGGGGGGCGTAACGGGGAGCTGTTTTTT.

The chain recombines TRBV4-2 with TRBJ2-5; the match to TRBD2 covers 7 bases. This CDR3 has 13 residues. Germline V CDR1 and CDR2: LGHNA, YNFKEQ. V shed 5 bases, J shed 5 bases, and the junction held 5 bases outside the gene matches. CDR3 DNA: TGTGCCAGCAGCTGGACTAGTGGTGAGACCCAGTACTTC. This sequence encodes CASSWTSGETQYF.

Note on this clonotype: Germline is not matched at one junction end, which may reflect a read error. The chain recombines TRBV5-1 with TRBJ2-7, with 8 bases aligning to TRBD1. This CDR3 is 13 amino acids long. The V gene's germline CDR1 is SGHRS and CDR2 YFSETQ. CDR3 loop: CASARDRPYEKYF. The CDR3 DNA reads as TGCGCCAGTGCTAGGGACAGGCCCTACGAGAAGTACTTC.

The chain is built from TRBV4-1 and TRBJ1-1; unclear D gene. V was pared by 2 bases and J by 0 bases, with 19 bases between. The CDR3 totals 18 residues. From germline, CDR1 is MGHRA and CDR2 YSYEKL. The chain's CDR3 is CASSQSRYARRLNTEAFF. Written as DNA, the CDR3 is TGCGCCAGCAGCCAATCTCGATACGCGAGACGCCTGAACACTGAAGCTTTCTTT.

This clonotype was recorded a few times. This chain connects TRBV29-1 to TRBJ2-2; D is unclear. Germline loops: CDR1 SQVTM, CDR2 ANQGSEA. The CDR3 is 11 residues long. Between the trimmed V and J ends, which lost 8 bases and 3 bases, there was a span of 7 bases. Written as DNA, the CDR3 is TGCAGCTACCGAGACACCGGGGAGCTGTTTTTT. Its translation: CSYRDTGELFF.

This clonotype was picked up one time. The chain joins TRBV4-3 to TRBJ2-2; 8 bases line up with TRBD2. Germline V lookup: CDR1 LGHNA, CDR2 YSLEER. The ends lost 0 bases at V and 4 bases at J; junction bases unmatched: 10. This CDR3 has 18 residues. CDR3 sequence (DNA): TGCGCCAGCAGCCAAGAGCGACTAGCGCCCCTAGCCACCGGGGAGCTGTTTTTT. Translating gives CASSQERLAPLATGELFF.

This clonotype was counted a few times. This rearrangement joins TRBV20-1 to TRBJ2-7; D may be TRBD2 (5 bases). Germline V gene sequence: CDR1 DFQATT, CDR2 SNEGSKA (reference sequence). Trimming removed 3 bases from V and 5 bases from J, with 11 bases in between. The CDR3 extends over 12 amino acids. The CDR3 loop is CSARAGIHEQYF. CDR3 DNA: TGCAGTGCTAGGGCCGGGATCCACGAGCAGTACTTC.

This clonotype was counted at least ten times. The CDR3 nucleotides read TGTGCCAGCAGGGGGTCAGGGGGCGACGATGAGCAGTTCTTC. Its translation: CASRGSGGDDEQFF. V is TRBV12-3 or TRBV12-4 and J is TRBJ2-1, with TRBD1 matching over 8 bases. CDR3 length equals 14 residues. The ends lost 6 bases at V and 8 bases at J; junction bases unmatched: 9.

There are many counts of this clonotype. This rearrangement joins TRBV30 to TRBJ1-2, with D possibly being TRBD1 (6 bases). V was cut by 0 bases and J by 7 bases, with 6 bases left in between. CDR3 length: 11 amino acids. CDR1 GTSNPN and CDR2 SVGIG come from the germline V gene (reference sequence). The CDR3 loop reads CAWSVQGGYTF. CDR3 nucleotide sequence: TGTGCCTGGAGTGTACAGGGTGGCTACACCTTC.

The chain employs TRBV20-1 and TRBJ2-7; no reliable D call. Trimming cost V 6 bases and J 4 bases, with 10 bases left between them. Germline lookup yields CDR1 DFQATT and CDR2 SNEGSKA (reference sequence). The CDR3 contains 11 residues. This CDR3 reads CSALQPYEQYF. CDR3 coding DNA: TGCAGTGCCCTACAGCCTTACGAGCAGTACTTC.

The V gene is TRBV7-2, the J gene TRBJ2-1; 7 bases are shared with TRBD2. The CDR3 has 14 residues. J was trimmed by 4 bases and V by 4 bases; bases with no gene match: 4. CDR1 and CDR2 from the germline V gene are SGHTA and FQGNSA. CDR3 DNA sequence: TGTGCCAGCAGCTGGATAGCGGGTTACAATGAGCAGTTCTTC. Translation: CASSWIAGYNEQFF.

The chain couples TRBV28 to TRBJ2-7; possibly TRBD2 for D (7 bases). V lost 5 bases and J 0 bases, leaving 17 bases between the germline ends. CDR3 length equals 16 residues. CDR1 is MDHEN, CDR2 SYDVKM, per germline. The CDR3 sequence is CASSDGGGGLSYEQYV. In DNA, the CDR3 is TGTGCCAGCAGTGATGGGGGCGGGGGCCTCTCCTACGAGCAGTACGTC.

This rearrangement joins TRBV7-2 to TRBJ1-1; 8 nucleotides agree with TRBD1. CDR1 SGHTA and CDR2 FQGNSA come from the germline V gene. The trim removed 6 bases at V and 4 bases at J, leaving 10 bases unmatched. This CDR3 region has 15 residues. CDR3 DNA: TGTGCCAGCAGTCCGTGGACAGGGAGGCGCACTGAAGCTTTCTTT. Amino acids: CASSPWTGRRTEAFF.

There are a few counts of this clonotype. The chain uses TRBV7-9 and TRBJ2-7, with D tentatively TRBD1 or TRBD2 (5 bases each). The CDR3 is 13 residues long. V was cut by 5 bases and J by 6 bases, with 14 bases left in between. CDR1 SEHNR and CDR2 FQNEAQ come from the germline V gene (reference sequence). CDR3 DNA: TGTGCCAGCAGCCCTAGAGGGGATCTCGAGCAGTACGTC. Translation gives CASSPRGDLEQYV.

This clonotype was found a few times. The gene calls are TRBV27 and TRBJ2-1; 7 nucleotides match TRBD1. This CDR3 comprises 15 residues. The trim removed 5 bases at V and 7 bases at J, leaving 11 bases unmatched. Per germline, CDR1 MNHEY and CDR2 SMNVEV (reference sequence). CDR3 residues: CASSPWDSFDNEQFF. In DNA, the CDR3 is TGTGCCAGCAGTCCATGGGACAGTTTTGATAATGAGCAGTTCTTC.

The chain joins TRBV20-1 to TRBJ2-3; tentatively, D is TRBD1 (5 bases). CDR3 length: 14 amino acids. V was cut by 6 bases and J by 6 bases, with 19 bases left in between. Germline assignment: CDR1 DFQATT and CDR2 SNEGSKA (reference sequence). The DNA of the CDR3 is TGCAGTGCCCGACCGGGTGCGCACAGGGATACGCAGTATTTT. This translates into CSARPGAHRDTQYF.

This clonotype was detected a few times. This chain connects TRBV24-1 to TRBJ2-2; 12 bases are a match to TRBD2. With V trimmed by 5 bases and J by 4 bases, 7 bases remained unmatched. The germline gives CDR1 KGHDR, CDR2 SFDVKD. This CDR3 is built from 17 residues. CDR3 sequence reads: CATSGTSGGTGTGELFF. The CDR3 coding sequence is TGTGCCACCAGTGGAACTAGCGGGGGGACCGGCACCGGGGAGCTGTTTTTT.

This clonotype was found many times. The V gene is TRBV12-3 or TRBV12-4, the J gene TRBJ1-1, with D possibly being TRBD1 (5 bases). CDR3 length: 14 amino acids. Trimming left V 6 bases short and J 0 bases short, with 11 bases between. CDR3 sequence: CASRPGSLNTEAFF. In DNA form, the CDR3 reads TGTGCCAGCAGGCCAGGGTCCCTGAACACTGAAGCTTTCTTT.

Concerning this clonotype: A much larger clone lies one base from this, so it may be a read error. The chain links TRBV9 to TRBJ2-5; 7 bases align to TRBD2. Germline V gene data show CDR1 as SGDLS and CDR2 as YYNGEE. Germline trimming cut 2 bases from V and 4 bases from J; bases unmatched to any gene: 11. The CDR3 is 16 amino acids. CDR3 sequence (DNA): TGTGCCAGCAGCGTCGGGACTAACGGGATCTTAGAGACCCAGTACTTC. Residues: CASSVGTNGILETQYF.